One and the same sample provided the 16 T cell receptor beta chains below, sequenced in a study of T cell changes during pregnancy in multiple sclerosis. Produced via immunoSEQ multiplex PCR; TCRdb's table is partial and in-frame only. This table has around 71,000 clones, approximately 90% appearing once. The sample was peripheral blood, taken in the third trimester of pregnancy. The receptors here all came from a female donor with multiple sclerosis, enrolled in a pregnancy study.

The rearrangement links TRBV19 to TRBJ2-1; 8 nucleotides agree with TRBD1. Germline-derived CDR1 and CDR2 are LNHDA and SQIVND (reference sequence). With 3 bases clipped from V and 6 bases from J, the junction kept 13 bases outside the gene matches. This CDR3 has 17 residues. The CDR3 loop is CASSMNGDRGEGNEQFF. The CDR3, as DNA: TGTGCCAGTAGTATGAACGGCGACAGGGGTGAAGGCAATGAGCAGTTCTTC.

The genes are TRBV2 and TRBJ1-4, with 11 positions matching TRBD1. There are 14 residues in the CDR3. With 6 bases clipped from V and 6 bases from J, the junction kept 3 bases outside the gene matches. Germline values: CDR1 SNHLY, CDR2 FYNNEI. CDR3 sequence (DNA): TGTGCCAGCAGCAAGGACAGGGGGCATGAAAAACTGTTTTTT. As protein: CASSKDRGHEKLFF.

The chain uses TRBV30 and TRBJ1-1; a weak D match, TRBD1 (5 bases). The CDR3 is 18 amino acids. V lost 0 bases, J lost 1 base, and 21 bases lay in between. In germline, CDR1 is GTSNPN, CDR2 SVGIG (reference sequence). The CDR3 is CAWSVSKGPGGKNTEAFF. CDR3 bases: TGTGCCTGGAGTGTATCTAAGGGGCCGGGAGGGAAGAACACTGAAGCTTTCTTT.

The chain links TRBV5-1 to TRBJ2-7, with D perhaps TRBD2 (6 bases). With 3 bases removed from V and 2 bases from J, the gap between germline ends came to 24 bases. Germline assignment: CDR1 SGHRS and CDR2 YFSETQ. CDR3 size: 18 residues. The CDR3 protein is CASSSRSPRGTRAYEQYF. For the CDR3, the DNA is TGCGCCAGCAGCTCTAGGTCCCCCCGCGGGACTCGCGCCTACGAGCAGTACTTC.

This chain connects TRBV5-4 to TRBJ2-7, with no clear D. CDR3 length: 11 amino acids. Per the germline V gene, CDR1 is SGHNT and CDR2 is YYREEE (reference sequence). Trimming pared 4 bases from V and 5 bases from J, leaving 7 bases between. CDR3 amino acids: CASSRQDEQYF. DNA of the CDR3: TGTGCCAGCAGCCGTCAGGACGAGCAGTACTTC.

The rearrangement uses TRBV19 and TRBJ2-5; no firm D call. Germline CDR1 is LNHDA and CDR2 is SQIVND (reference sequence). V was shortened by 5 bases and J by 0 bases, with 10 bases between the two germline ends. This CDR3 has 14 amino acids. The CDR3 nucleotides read TGTGCCAGTAGTGAACTTCTGTACCAAGAGACCCAGTACTTC. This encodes CASSELLYQETQYF.

CDR3 sequence reads: CASSRPGLAGDLTDTQYF. The DNA of the CDR3 is TGCGCCAGCAGTCGTCCGGGACTAGCGGGAGATTTGACAGATACGCAGTATTTT. This chain links TRBV5-1 with TRBJ2-3; 14 bases map to TRBD2. With 5 bases clipped from V and 3 bases from J, the junction kept 11 bases outside the gene matches. This CDR3 is built from 18 residues. The germline gives CDR1 SGHRS, CDR2 YFSETQ.

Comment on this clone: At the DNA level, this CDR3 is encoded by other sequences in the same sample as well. CDR3 loop: CASSLSGSSYEQYF. The CDR3 DNA is TGTGCCAGCAGCTTATCTGGGAGCTCCTACGAGCAGTACTTC. V and J are TRBV7-2 and TRBJ2-7; D might be TRBD2 (5 bases). This CDR3 is built from 14 residues. The germline V and J ends were trimmed by 2 bases and 0 bases, with 8 bases remaining between them. Germline V gene lookup returns CDR1 SGHTA and CDR2 FQGNSA. Combining the CDR3 with reference TRBV7-2 and TRBJ2-7 gives the whole variable domain GAGVSQSPSNKVTEKGKDVELRCDPISGHTALYWYRQSLGQGLEFLIYFQGNSAPDKSGLPSDRFSAERTGGSVSTLTIQRTQQEDSAVYLCASSLSGSSYEQYFGPGTRLTVT.

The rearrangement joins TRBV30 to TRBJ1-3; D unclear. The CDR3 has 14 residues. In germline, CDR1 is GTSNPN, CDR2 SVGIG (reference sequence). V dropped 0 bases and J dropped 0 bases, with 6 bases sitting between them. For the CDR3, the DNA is TGTGCCTGGAGTGTAGCCGTCTCTGGAAACACCATATATTTT. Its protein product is CAWSVAVSGNTIYF. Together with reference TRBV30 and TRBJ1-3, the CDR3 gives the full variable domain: SQTIHQWPATLVQPVGSPLSLECTVEGTSNPNLYWYRQAAGRGLQLLFYSVGIGQISSEVPQNLSASRPQDRQFILSSKKLLLSDSGFYLCAWSVAVSGNTIYFGEGSWLTVV.

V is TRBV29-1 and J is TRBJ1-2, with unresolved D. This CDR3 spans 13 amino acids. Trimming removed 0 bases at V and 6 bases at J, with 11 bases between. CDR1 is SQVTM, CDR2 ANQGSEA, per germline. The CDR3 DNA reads TGCAGCGTTGAAGAGCCGGGGAGCCATGGCTACACCTTC. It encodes CSVEEPGSHGYTF. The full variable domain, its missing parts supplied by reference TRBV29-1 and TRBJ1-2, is SAVISQKPSRDICQRGTSLTIQCQVDSQVTMMFWYRQQPGQSLTLIATANQGSEATYESGFVIDKFPISRPNLTFSTLTVSNMSPEDSSIYLCSVEEPGSHGYTFGSGTRLTVV.

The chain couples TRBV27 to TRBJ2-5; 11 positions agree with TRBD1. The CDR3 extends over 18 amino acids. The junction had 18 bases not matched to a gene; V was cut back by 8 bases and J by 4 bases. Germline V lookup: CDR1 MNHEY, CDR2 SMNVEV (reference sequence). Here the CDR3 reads CASGRDRGWREVPETQYF. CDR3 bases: TGTGCCAGCGGCCGGGACAGGGGGTGGCGGGAGGTCCCAGAGACCCAGTACTTC.

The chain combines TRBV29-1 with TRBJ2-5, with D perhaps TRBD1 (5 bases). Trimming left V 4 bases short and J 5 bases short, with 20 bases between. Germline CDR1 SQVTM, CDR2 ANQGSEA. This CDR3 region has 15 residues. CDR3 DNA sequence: TGCAGCGTTGTAGAACAGATGGGAAGGGGTGAGACCCAGTACTTC. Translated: CSVVEQMGRGETQYF.

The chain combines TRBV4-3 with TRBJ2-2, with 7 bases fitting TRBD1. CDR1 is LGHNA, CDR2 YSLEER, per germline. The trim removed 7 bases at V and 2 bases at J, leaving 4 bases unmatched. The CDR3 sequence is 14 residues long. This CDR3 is CASNEGANTGELFF. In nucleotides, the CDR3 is TGCGCCAGCAATGAGGGGGCTAACACCGGGGAGCTGTTTTTT.

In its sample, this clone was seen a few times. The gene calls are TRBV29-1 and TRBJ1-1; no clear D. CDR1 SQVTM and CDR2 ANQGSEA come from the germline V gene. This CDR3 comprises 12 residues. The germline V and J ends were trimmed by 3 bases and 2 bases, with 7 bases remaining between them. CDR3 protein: CSVEVSNTEAFF. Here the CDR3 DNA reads TGCAGCGTTGAGGTCAGTAACACTGAAGCTTTCTTT. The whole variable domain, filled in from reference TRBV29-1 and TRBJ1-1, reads SAVISQKPSRDICQRGTSLTIQCQVDSQVTMMFWYRQQPGQSLTLIATANQGSEATYESGFVIDKFPISRPNLTFSTLTVSNMSPEDSSIYLCSVEVSNTEAFFGQGTRLTVV.

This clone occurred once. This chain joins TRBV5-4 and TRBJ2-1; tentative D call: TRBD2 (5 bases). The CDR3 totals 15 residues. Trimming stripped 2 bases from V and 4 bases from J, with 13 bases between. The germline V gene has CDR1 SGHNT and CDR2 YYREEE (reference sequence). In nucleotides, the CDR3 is TGTGCCAGCAGCTTAGCTACCGGGATTTACAATGAGCAGTTCTTC. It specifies CASSLATGIYNEQFF.

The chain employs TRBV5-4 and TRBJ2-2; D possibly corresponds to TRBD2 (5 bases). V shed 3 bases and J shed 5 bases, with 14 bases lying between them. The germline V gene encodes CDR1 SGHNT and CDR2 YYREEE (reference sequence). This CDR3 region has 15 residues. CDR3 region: CASSWGVGGTGELFF. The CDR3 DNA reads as TGTGCCAGCAGCTGGGGAGTGGGCGGGACCGGGGAGCTGTTTTTT.